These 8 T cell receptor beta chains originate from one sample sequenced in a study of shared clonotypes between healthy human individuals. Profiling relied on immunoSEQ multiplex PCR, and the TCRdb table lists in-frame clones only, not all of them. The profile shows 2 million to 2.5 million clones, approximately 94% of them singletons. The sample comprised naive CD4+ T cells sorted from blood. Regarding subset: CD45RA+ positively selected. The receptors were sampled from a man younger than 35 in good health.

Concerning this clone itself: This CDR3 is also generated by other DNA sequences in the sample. The CDR3 sequence is CASSLAGGPYEQYF. For the CDR3, the DNA is TGTGCCAGCAGTTTAGCGGGGGGGCCCTACGAGCAGTACTTC. The genes are TRBV27 and TRBJ2-7; 9 nucleotides agree with TRBD2. V was pared by 2 bases and J by 2 bases, with 1 base of the junction left unmatched. Germline V lookup: CDR1 MNHEY, CDR2 SMNVEV (reference sequence). The CDR3 spans 14 residues.

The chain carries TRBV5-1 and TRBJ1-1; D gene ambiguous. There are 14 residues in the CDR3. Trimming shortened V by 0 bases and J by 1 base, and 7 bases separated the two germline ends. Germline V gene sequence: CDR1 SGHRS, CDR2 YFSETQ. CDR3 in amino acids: CASSLELQNTEAFF. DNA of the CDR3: TGCGCCAGCAGCTTGGAACTGCAGAACACTGAAGCTTTCTTT.

The CDR3 bases are TGTGCCTTCGGACAGGGAAAGCTTAACCGCCCAGATACGCAGTATTTT. It is translated as CAFGQGKLNRPDTQYF. This chain joins TRBV30 and TRBJ2-3; the match to TRBD1 covers 8 bases. V dropped 7 bases and J dropped 4; count of bases not matched to a gene: 16. In germline, CDR1 is GTSNPN, CDR2 SVGIG (reference sequence). This CDR3 spans 16 amino acids.

This CDR3 is CASSPRDRVPNSPLHF. For the CDR3, the DNA is TGTGCCAGCAGCCCCAGAGACAGGGTACCTAATTCACCCCTCCACTTT. The chain carries TRBV9 and TRBJ1-6; the match to TRBD1 covers 7 bases. The CDR3 spans 16 residues. V was clipped by 4 bases and J by 6 bases; unmatched bases: 10. The germline V gene encodes CDR1 SGDLS and CDR2 YYNGEE. Based on the CDR3 plus reference TRBV9 and TRBJ1-6, the full variable domain is DSGVTQTPKHLITATGQRVTLRCSPRSGDLSVYWYQQSLDQGLQFLIQYYNGEERAKGNILERFSAQQFPDLHSELNLSSLELGDSALYFCASSPRDRVPNSPLHFGNGTRLTVT.

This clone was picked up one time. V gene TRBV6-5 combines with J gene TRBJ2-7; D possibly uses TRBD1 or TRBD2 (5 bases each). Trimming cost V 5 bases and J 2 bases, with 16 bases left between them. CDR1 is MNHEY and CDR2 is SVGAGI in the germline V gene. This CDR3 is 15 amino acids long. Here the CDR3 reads CASSAPSEGTYEQYF. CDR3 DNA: TGTGCCAGCAGTGCCCCGAGTGAGGGGACCTACGAGCAGTACTTC.

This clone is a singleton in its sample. CDR3 sequence (DNA): TGTGCCAGCAGCGCCTCCCGGGACGGACACGGGACGAATGAGCAGTTCTTC. It encodes CASSASRDGHGTNEQFF. The V call is TRBV7-2, the J call TRBJ2-1; either TRBD1 or TRBD2 may supply D (5 bases each). Germline lookup yields CDR1 SGHTA and CDR2 FQGNSA. Trimming stripped 5 bases from V and 7 bases from J, with 24 bases between. The CDR3 has 17 residues.

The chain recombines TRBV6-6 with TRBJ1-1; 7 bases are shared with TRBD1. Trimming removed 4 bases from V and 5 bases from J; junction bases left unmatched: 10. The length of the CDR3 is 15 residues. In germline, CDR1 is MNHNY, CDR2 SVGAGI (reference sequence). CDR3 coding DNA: TGTGCCAGCAGTTCCTCGGACAGGCGCGGGACTGAAGCTTTCTTT. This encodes CASSSSDRRGTEAFF.

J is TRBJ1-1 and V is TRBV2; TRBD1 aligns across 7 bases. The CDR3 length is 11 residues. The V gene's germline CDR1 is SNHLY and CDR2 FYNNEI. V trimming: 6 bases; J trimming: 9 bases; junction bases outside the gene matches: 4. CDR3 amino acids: CASSPGGQAFF. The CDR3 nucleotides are TGTGCCAGCAGCCCAGGGGGGCAAGCTTTCTTT.